This T cell receptor beta chain was retrieved from a study of blood T cells in healthy people across ages (dated by TCRdb to 2013 to 2016). For context, the study as a whole: In model experiments, template switching captured about one uniquely barcoded TCR beta cDNA molecule for every two T cells. The donors were split into four age groups: young (average around 15 years), middle-aged (39), aged (over 55) and long-lived (over 80). Using the same blood draw, the study looked at two additional independent replicas of 1 million unique cDNA reads for two donors, one aged 18 to 30 and the other aged 80 or older. To track age-related changes in TCR beta repertoire diversity, the study relied on deep sequencing normalized with unique cDNA molecular identifiers. To avoid experimental bias, donors of different ages were randomly spread across the sequencing lanes.

Systemically healthy Caucasian individuals from Russia, about 38 in total and aged about 6 to 95 years, were included as donors. Ten milliliters of peripheral blood were drawn from each donor into EDTA-treated Vacutainer tubes. Ficoll-Paque density-gradient centrifugation was used to isolate PBMCs, with at least 6 million per sample. Total RNA was extracted from PBMCs with Trizol reagent, with at least 6 micrograms obtained per sample. Naive CD45RAhigh/CD27high T cell percentages were measured by flow cytometry on a PBMC aliquot from every donor. The library was obtained by 5' RACE. TCRdb records Illumina HiSeq 2500 as the sequencer. A second PCR of about 7 to 12 cycles was performed with a sample-barcoded 5' primer and a J-beta primer mix. Each TCR beta cDNA molecule received a unique molecular identifier from a template-switch 5' adaptor carrying 12 random nucleotides. Each sample yielded at least 3 million CDR3-containing paired-end reads. All of the RNA was converted into first-strand cDNA using the Mint cDNA synthesis kit, with a TRBC-specific oligonucleotide serving as the primer. After uracil-DNA glycosylase treatment, a first 18-cycle PCR used universal primers M1SS and BC2_uni_R on all cDNA. On the study's bioinformatics: For normalization, 1 million high-quality reads, each with a distinct molecular identifier, were randomly selected from each sample. Reads sharing molecular identifiers were discarded rather than binned into consensus sequences. MiTCR, set to a Q25 quality threshold and the strictest error-elimination algorithm, was used for CDR3 identification, clonotype clustering and error correction. A nonparametric unseen species model using Euler transformation provided a lower-bound estimate of total TCR beta diversity. TCRdb trimmed the raw reads at Q25, called clones with MiXCR and kept productive beta chains. Identical CDR3 protein sequences are pooled into one entry, listed with their most common genes and DNA. The V and J calls follow TCRdb's processing rather than the paper's. Within this sample are over 1,300,000 distinct CDR3 sequences, with roughly 60% of them counted one time only. Under 8.5% of the sample comes from the top ten.

About this clonotype itself: No cognate antigen has been identified for it. The sample holds no much larger clone one base away, and base qualities are not on file.

General findings and caveats noted by the study authors: Observed TCR beta diversity per million T cells fell roughly linearly with age, and a significant reduction was already apparent by age about 43. Bulk unsorted PBMC profiling prevented conclusive comparison of naive and antigen-experienced compartments. Total diversity estimates from one million sequenced T cells were considered lower bounds and underestimates. Compared with the aged group, more naive CD4+ T cells, fewer expanded clones and increased TCR diversity were shown by the long-lived group, suggesting age selection. Donor CMV infection status was unknown, potentially confounding age-related changes in expanded clonotypes. A strong correlation was found between observed TCR beta diversity and the percentage of naive T cells measured by flow cytometry.

The clonotype originates from a man between 18 and 29 years old in good health. The sequencing input was blood.

The sequenced DNA is TGTGCCGGGGGAGCGAGATTCTACAATGAGCAGTACTTC. Its product reads: CAGGARFYNEQYF. The chain links TRBV7-9 with TRBJ2-1; the D gene is possibly TRBD1 or TRBD2, each agreeing over 5 bases. Matching the DNA end better, TRBJ2-7 makes the J call doubtful. In the germline V gene (reference sequence), CDR1 corresponds to SEHNR and CDR2 to FQNEAQ. The CDR3 goes from the cysteine to the phenylalanine over 13 residues. The CDR3 DNA has 39 bases and is translated from base 1.